Within the sample, the clone carrying this TCR beta chain is medium-sized. Its antigen is not known. The protocol was immunoSEQ multiplex PCR, while the TCRdb copy is restricted to in-frame clones and leaves out a portion. The repertoire includes about 58,000 clones, about 89% of them detected once, and around an eighth sits in the top ten. The data originate from a study of OX40 agonist ivuxolimab in advanced cancers. The wider study: Among those enrolled, mean age was 60 years (range about 23 to 80) and about 79% were male. Partial responses occurred in Three dose-escalation patients, one with hepatocellular carcinoma and two with cutaneous melanoma.

The CDR3 extends over 17 amino acids. The germline CDR1 and CDR2 sequences are ENHRY and SYGVKD. V shed 0 bases, J shed 5 bases, and the junction held 7 bases outside the gene matches. Study findings and constraints: Average numbers of expanded clones were greater in CD8+ T cells than in CD4+. Low normalized T-cell clonal expansion also characterized some of the nonresponders.

V gene TRBV10-3 combines with J gene TRBJ2-1, with TRBD2 identical over 10 bases. This clonotype originated in an adult with an advanced solid tumor such as melanoma, head and neck, liver or kidney cancer. The sequenced sample was CD4+ or CD8+ T cells sorted from blood, obtained in a trial of the OX40 agonist ivuxolimab. The CDR3 DNA sequence: TGTGCCATCAGTGAGTCCCCCGGGACTAGCGTGAACAATGAGCAGTTCTTC. This gives the protein CAISESPGTSVNNEQFF.